This paragraph reports one T cell receptor (beta chain). The antigen remains unidentified. The sample belongs to a study of cytomegalovirus exposure and HLA in healthy donors. Study context: The Caucasian-associated ancestry cluster contained approximately 81% of the roughly 400 genotyped donors. General study points: Most TCRs appeared rarely, but some public TCRs recurred in many donors.

V lost 4 bases and J 5 bases, leaving 18 bases between the germline ends. This CDR3 has 15 residues. Germline CDR1 SQVTM, CDR2 ANQGSEA. This PCR relied on a set of 60 Vbeta primers and 13 Jbeta primers. Original processing notes: About 11 million of tens of millions of unique TCR beta chains were shared, per a later count. Generated by immunoSEQ multiplex PCR, the TCRdb table keeps only in-frame clones and is missing some. V and J calls plus clone size are reproduced from that table; the DNA served to infer D and trimming. Of some 130,000 clones in the sample, approximately 78% were seen once. The sequence was collected from a female donor in good health and CMV-seronegative. The chain couples TRBV29-1 to TRBJ2-4, with D tentatively TRBD1 (6 bases). The specimen sequenced was PBMCs. The CDR3 region is CSVVSGTRWENIQYF. Here the CDR3 DNA reads TGCAGCGTTGTGTCGGGGACACGGTGGGAAAACATTCAGTACTTC.